This note documents a single T cell receptor (beta chain) sequence. Its antigen is not known. These data originate in a study of tissue T cells after allogeneic stem cell transplantation. Trimming removed 4 bases at V and 2 bases at J, with 17 bases between. Germline V gene sequence: CDR1 MGHRA, CDR2 YSYEKL. The CDR3 contains 16 residues. Assay: immunoSEQ multiplex PCR; the TCRdb copy retains only in-frame clones and omits some. Here the sample spans over 4,000 clones, approximately 72% being singletons. GI sites, liver, skin and spleen were taken after median 9.75 post-mortem hours. Study conclusions and caveats: Shared clones across patients were few; motif clustering revealed tissue-specific shared signatures. In patients and mice, blood and spleen missed much of tissue repertoire. TCR repertoires tracked anatomic similarity, regardless of disease or transplant status.

This chain joins TRBV4-1 and TRBJ2-5; D remains unclear. The TCR originated in an older male donor with lung cancer. Source: left colon tissue, taken at autopsy. The CDR3 region has the DNA TGCGCCAGCAGCCTTACGCCCCCCGGGCTGCAAGAGACCCAGTACTTC. It encodes CASSLTPPGLQETQYF.